In its sample, the clone carrying this T cell receptor beta chain was seen a few times. This sample is drawn from a study of early T cells in non-severe SARS-CoV-2 infection. CDR1 DFQATT and CDR2 SNEGSKA come from the germline V gene (reference sequence). The germline V and J ends were trimmed by 4 bases and 3 bases, with 14 bases remaining between them. The CDR3 length is 14 residues. TCRdb re-called the 5' RACE reads through MiXCR, storing one row per CDR3 protein. The sample comprises roughly 12,000 distinct CDR3 sequences, roughly 4.4% of which are singletons, and more than 9% rests with the top ten.

Source material: whole blood. This sequence joins TRBV20-1 and TRBJ2-3; D gene unclear. The sequence came from an adult who was a healthcare worker with PCR-confirmed SARS-CoV-2 infection or an uninfected control (not recorded which). The CDR3 region is CSATDSWDTDTQYF. CDR3 in DNA: TGCAGTGCTACCGACTCTTGGGATACAGATACGCAGTATTTT.